What follows is one T cell receptor (beta chain) and its context. Its antigen is still unknown. The length of the CDR3 is 15 residues. The ends lost 3 bases at V and 0 bases at J; junction bases unmatched: 5. CDR1 and CDR2 from the germline V gene are MDHEN and SYDVKM. The sample belongs to a study of CD8 T cells in ankylosing spondylitis. TCRdb reprocessed the 5' RACE reads via MiXCR and lists one record per CDR3 protein. This sample yields roughly 150,000 distinct CDR3 sequences, of which roughly a third are seen a single time; 4.5% to 6% belongs to the top ten. Whole-study findings and limits: Reported data indicate significant enrichment of disease-linked clones within matched ankylosing spondylitis synovial fluid. Ankylosing spondylitis blood appeared to carry a characteristic TCR beta motif of eight or nine highly homologous variants. Before this, some motif variants had been reported in reactive arthritis synovial fluid and blood. Researchers report that disease-linked clones proved CD8+ and relatively rare in peripheral blood.

Sequencing input: synovial fluid, either unsorted or a sorted T cell fraction (not recorded which). The rearrangement joins TRBV28 to TRBJ2-7; TRBD2 matches 7 bases. This clonotype was sampled from a male donor with ankylosing spondylitis. The CDR3 loop is CASSFAGTISYEQYF. CDR3 coding DNA: TGTGCCAGCAGTTTCGCAGGGACTATCTCCTACGAGCAGTACTTC.